The clone carrying this T cell receptor beta chain turned up a few times. Its specificity is not known. The V gene's germline CDR1 is SGHNT and CDR2 YYREEE (reference sequence). J lost 4 bases, V lost 4 bases, and 5 bases had no gene match. The CDR3 contains 16 residues. Profiling relied on immunoSEQ multiplex PCR, and the TCRdb table lists in-frame clones only, not all of them. Of about 57,000 clones in the sample, roughly 80% are singletons; the top ten hold 0.82%. This entry belongs to a study of memory CD4+ T cells and cytomegalovirus serostatus. The sort gate was single viable CD3+CD4+CD8-CD45RO+ cells for memory CD4+ T cells. After thawing, CD4+ T cells were positively selected. Study-level points and caveats: About 40% of the roughly 150 known CMV-associated TCRbeta sequences appeared in CD4+ memory. CMV serostatus prediction reached median AUC roughly 0.95, or 0.91 with US-trained model.

This TCR was sampled from an adult in good health and CMV-seronegative. Material: memory CD4+ T cells from blood. The chain uses TRBV5-4 and TRBJ2-1; 13 bases align to TRBD2. The CDR3: CASSPGTSGKYNEQFF. CDR3 DNA sequence: TGTGCCAGCAGCCCCGGGACTAGCGGGAAGTACAATGAGCAGTTCTTC.